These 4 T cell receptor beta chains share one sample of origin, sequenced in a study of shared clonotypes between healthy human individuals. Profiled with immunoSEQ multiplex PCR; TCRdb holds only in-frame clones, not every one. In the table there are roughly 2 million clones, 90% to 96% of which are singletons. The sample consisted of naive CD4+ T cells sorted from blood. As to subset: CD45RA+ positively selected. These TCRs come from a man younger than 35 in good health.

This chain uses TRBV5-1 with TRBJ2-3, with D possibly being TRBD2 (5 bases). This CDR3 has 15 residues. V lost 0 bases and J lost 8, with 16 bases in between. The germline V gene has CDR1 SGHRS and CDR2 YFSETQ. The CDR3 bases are TGCGCCAGCAGCTTGGATCCAGCGGTAGCTTCTACGCAGTATTTT. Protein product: CASSLDPAVASTQYF. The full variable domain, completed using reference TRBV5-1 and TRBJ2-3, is KAGVTQTPRYLIKTRGQQVTLSCSPISGHRSVSWYQQTPGQGLQFLFEYFSETQRNKGNFPGRFSGRQFSNSRSEMNVSTLELGDSALYLCASSLDPAVASTQYFGPGTRLTVL.

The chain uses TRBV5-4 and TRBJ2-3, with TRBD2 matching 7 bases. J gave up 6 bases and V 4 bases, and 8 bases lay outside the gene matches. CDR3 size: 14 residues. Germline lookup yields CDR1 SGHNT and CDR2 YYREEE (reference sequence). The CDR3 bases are TGTGCCAGCAGCATATCCCCCGGGGGGGATACGCAGTATTTT. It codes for CASSISPGGDTQYF.

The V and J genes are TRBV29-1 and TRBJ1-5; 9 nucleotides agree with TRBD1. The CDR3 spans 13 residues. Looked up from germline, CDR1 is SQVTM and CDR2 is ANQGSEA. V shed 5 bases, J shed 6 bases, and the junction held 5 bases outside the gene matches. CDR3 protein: CSVMDRGIQPQHF. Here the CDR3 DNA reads TGCAGCGTTATGGACAGGGGCATTCAGCCCCAGCATTTT. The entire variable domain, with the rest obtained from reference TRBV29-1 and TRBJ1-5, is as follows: SAVISQKPSRDICQRGTSLTIQCQVDSQVTMMFWYRQQPGQSLTLIATANQGSEATYESGFVIDKFPISRPNLTFSTLTVSNMSPEDSSIYLCSVMDRGIQPQHFGDGTRLSIL.

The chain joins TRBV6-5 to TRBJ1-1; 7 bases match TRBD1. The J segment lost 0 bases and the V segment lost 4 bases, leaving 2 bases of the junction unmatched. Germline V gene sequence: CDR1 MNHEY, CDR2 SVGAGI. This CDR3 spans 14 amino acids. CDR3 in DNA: TGTGCCAGCAGTTTACAGGGGATGAACACTGAAGCTTTCTTT. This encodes CASSLQGMNTEAFF.